The 13 T cell receptor beta chains in this list originate from one sample, sequenced in a study of identical twins. TCRdb processed the 5' RACE reads anew with MiXCR; each CDR3 protein has one entry. The data hold some 660,000 distinct CDR3 sequences, with 8.5% to 9% observed a single time. This sample was shared with a second study, whose subject was yellow fever vaccine responses in identical twins.

The specimen sequenced was PBMCs. These receptors were collected from a woman aged 18-30 years in good health.

The chain joins TRBV14 to TRBJ2-2; no definite D call. Trimming took 6 bases from V and 4 from J, leaving 9 bases between them. Germline values: CDR1 SGHDN, CDR2 FVKESK. The CDR3 totals 13 residues. CDR3 DNA: TGTGCCAGCAGTTATCAATCCACCGGGGAGCTGTTTTTT. This translates into CASSYQSTGELFF. The whole variable domain, remainder taken from reference TRBV14 and TRBJ2-2, is EAGVTQFPSHSVIEKGQTVTLRCDPISGHDNLYWYRRVMGKEIKFLLHFVKESKQDESGMPNNRFLAERTGGTYSTLKVQPAELEDSGVYFCASSYQSTGELFFGEGSRLTVL.

The chain recombines TRBV20-1 with TRBJ1-5; D remains ambiguous. The germline V gene has CDR1 DFQATT and CDR2 SNEGSKA (reference sequence). The V end lost 0 bases, the J end lost 4 bases, and 13 bases lay between the germline ends. The CDR3 has 15 amino acids. For the CDR3, the DNA is TGCAGTGCTAGAGACCCTTTCTCGATTAATCAGCCCCAGCATTTT. Its protein product is CSARDPFSINQPQHF.

This chain uses TRBV5-1 with TRBJ1-1; no clear D gene. CDR1 is SGHRS and CDR2 is YFSETQ in the germline V gene. V gave up 6 bases and J gave up 0 bases, with 9 bases separating them. This CDR3 spans 13 amino acids. The CDR3 here is CASKIQLNTEAFF. CDR3 DNA sequence: TGCGCCAGCAAAATACAACTGAACACTGAAGCTTTCTTT.

This clonotype was seen many times. This chain links TRBV28 with TRBJ2-7, with unresolved D. V was cut by 6 bases and J by 6 bases, with 12 bases left in between. Germline V lookup: CDR1 MDHEN, CDR2 SYDVKM. This CDR3 is built from 12 residues. The CDR3 spells CASRQALGEQYF. The CDR3 DNA reads TGTGCCAGCAGACAAGCGTTGGGCGAGCAGTACTTC.

There are many counts of this clonotype. The rearrangement uses TRBV21-1 and TRBJ2-3; TRBD1, as called in the table, went unchecked against the DNA. TRBV21-1 is shown as a pseudogene. The CDR3 has 14 residues. Here the CDR3 DNA reads TGTGCCAGCAGCCCAGGGGGGGCAGCAGATACGCAGTATTTT. Encoded protein: CASSPGGAADTQYF.

This clonotype has more than one count but fewer than ten. The V and J genes are TRBV20-1 and TRBJ2-7; D is unclear. This CDR3 has 11 residues. CDR1 is DFQATT, CDR2 SNEGSKA, per germline (reference sequence). V gave up 0 bases and J gave up 5 bases, with 5 bases separating them. The CDR3 nucleotides read TGCAGTGCTAGAGATTTTCACGAGCAGTACTTC. Its translation is CSARDFHEQYF.

This clonotype was seen a few times. The genes are TRBV7-9 and TRBJ2-7; a possible D gene is TRBD1 (6 bases). The CDR3 extends over 14 amino acids. Deletions cut 1 base from V and 3 bases from J, with 10 bases between. In germline, CDR1 is SEHNR, CDR2 FQNEAQ (reference sequence). CDR3 protein: CASSLVGRGYEQYF. CDR3 coding DNA: TGTGCCAGCAGCTTAGTTGGCAGGGGCTACGAGCAGTACTTC.

Concerning this clonotype: An end of the junction differs from the germline gene, which may be a read error. CDR3 in amino acids: CASSFWDRWTGSLMPGANVLTF. The CDR3 region has the DNA TGTGCCAGCAGTTTTTGGGACCGGTGGACAGGGAGTCTGATGCCTGGGGCCAATGTCCTGACTTTC. The genes are TRBV12-3 or TRBV12-4 and TRBJ2-6; 8 bases are shared with TRBD1. The CDR3 is 22 amino acids.

This clonotype was seen a few times. The chain links TRBV3-1 to TRBJ2-6, with a tentative D call TRBD1 (5 bases). Germline V gene sequence: CDR1 LGHDT, CDR2 YNNKEL (reference sequence). With 2 bases removed from V and 1 base from J, the gap between germline ends came to 12 bases. CDR3 length equals 17 residues. The CDR3 here is CASSQRGTFSGANVLTF. The CDR3 DNA reads TGTGCCAGCAGCCAAAGGGGCACCTTTTCTGGGGCCAACGTCCTGACTTTC. The complete variable domain, with remaining parts taken from reference TRBV3-1 and TRBJ2-6, reads DTAVSQTPKYLVTQMGNDKSIKCEQNLGHDTMYWYKQDSKKFLKIMFSYNNKELIINETVPNRFSPKSPDKAHLNLHINSLELGDSAVYFCASSQRGTFSGANVLTFGAGSRLTVL.

The rearrangement links TRBV18 to TRBJ2-7; a weak D match, TRBD1 (6 bases). There are 16 residues in the CDR3. Deletions cut 6 bases from V and 0 bases from J, with 18 bases between. Germline CDR1 reads KGHSH; CDR2 reads LQKENI. For the CDR3, the DNA is TGTGCCAGCTCCCGTGGGACACTACGAACCTCCTACGAGCAGTACTTC. As protein: CASSRGTLRTSYEQYF. The full variable domain, with the rest looked up from reference TRBV18 and TRBJ2-7, is NAGVMQNPRHLVRRRGQEARLRCSPMKGHSHVYWYRQLPEEGLKFMVYLQKENIIDESGMPKERFSAEFPKEGPSILRIQQVVRGDSAAYFCASSRGTLRTSYEQYFGPGTRLTVT.

The chain couples TRBV6-2 or TRBV6-3 to TRBJ2-7, with 9 bases aligning to TRBD1. Unmatched junction bases numbered 23, after V lost 6 bases and J lost 2 bases. The CDR3 contains 20 residues. Germline V gene lookup returns CDR1 MNHEY and CDR2 SVGEGT. Written as DNA, the CDR3 is TGTGCCAGCAGATCGCCCTGGCAAGACAAGGGACAGGGCGAACCCTACGAGCAGTACTTC. It encodes CASRSPWQDKGQGEPYEQYF.

This clonotype was detected ten times or more. This chain links TRBV7-2 with TRBJ2-3; the D gene could be TRBD1 or TRBD2 (5 bases each). The CDR3 totals 15 residues. Germline CDR1 and CDR2: SGHTA and FQGNSA. V gave up 5 bases and J gave up 5 bases, with 17 bases separating them. This CDR3 reads CASSKGDLEVDTQYF. Written as DNA, the CDR3 is TGTGCCAGCAGCAAAGGGGATCTGGAGGTAGATACGCAGTATTTT.

This chain joins TRBV7-9 and TRBJ1-1; no definite D call. Trimming shortened V by 2 bases and J by 6 bases, and 10 bases separated the two germline ends. This CDR3 is 13 amino acids long. Germline-derived CDR1 and CDR2 are SEHNR and FQNEAQ (reference sequence). The CDR3 bases are TGTGCCAGCAGCTTAATTGAATCCCCTGAAGCTTTCTTT. It encodes CASSLIESPEAFF.